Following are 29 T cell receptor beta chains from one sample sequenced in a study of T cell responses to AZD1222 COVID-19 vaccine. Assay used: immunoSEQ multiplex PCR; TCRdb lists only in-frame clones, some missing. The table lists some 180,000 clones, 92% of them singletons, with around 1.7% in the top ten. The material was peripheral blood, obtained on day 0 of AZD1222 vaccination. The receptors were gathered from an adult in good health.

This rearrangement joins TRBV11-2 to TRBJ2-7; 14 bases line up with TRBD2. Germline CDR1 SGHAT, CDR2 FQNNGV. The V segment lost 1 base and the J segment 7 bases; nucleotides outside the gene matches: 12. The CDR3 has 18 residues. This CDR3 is CASSLVPSGLAGGGEQYF. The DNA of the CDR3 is TGTGCCAGCAGCTTAGTCCCTTCTGGACTAGCGGGAGGAGGGGAGCAGTACTTC.

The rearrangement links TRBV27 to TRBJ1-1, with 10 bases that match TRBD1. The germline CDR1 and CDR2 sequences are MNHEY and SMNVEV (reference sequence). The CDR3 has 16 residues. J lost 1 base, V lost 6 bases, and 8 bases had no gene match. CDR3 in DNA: TGTGCCAGCAGCCCTGACAGGGGGCGTAAGAACACTGAAGCTTTCTTT. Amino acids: CASSPDRGRKNTEAFF.

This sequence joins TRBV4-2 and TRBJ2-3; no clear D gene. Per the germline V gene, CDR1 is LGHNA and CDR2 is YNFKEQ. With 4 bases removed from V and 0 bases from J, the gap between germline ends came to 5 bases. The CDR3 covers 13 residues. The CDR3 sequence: CASSLRSTDTQYF. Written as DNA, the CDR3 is TGTGCCAGCAGCCTGAGAAGCACAGATACGCAGTATTTT.

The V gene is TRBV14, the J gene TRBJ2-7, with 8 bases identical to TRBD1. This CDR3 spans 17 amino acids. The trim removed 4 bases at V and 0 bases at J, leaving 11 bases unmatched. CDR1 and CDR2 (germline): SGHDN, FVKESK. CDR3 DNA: TGTGCCAGCAGCCCGAACTTTGGGACAGGAAGCTCCTACGAGCAGTACTTC. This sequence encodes CASSPNFGTGSSYEQYF.

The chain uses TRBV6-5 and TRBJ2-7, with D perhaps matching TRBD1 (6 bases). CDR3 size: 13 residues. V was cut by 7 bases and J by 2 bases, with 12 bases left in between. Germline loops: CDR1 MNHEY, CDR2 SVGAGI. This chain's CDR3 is CASTATGTYEQYF. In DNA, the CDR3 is TGTGCCAGCACTGCGACAGGCACCTACGAGCAGTACTTC.

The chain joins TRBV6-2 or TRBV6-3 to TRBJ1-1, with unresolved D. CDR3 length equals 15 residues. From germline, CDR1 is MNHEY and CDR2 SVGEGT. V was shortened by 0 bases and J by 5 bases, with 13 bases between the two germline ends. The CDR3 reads CASSYSPGGSTEAFF. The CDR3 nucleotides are TGTGCCAGCAGTTACTCCCCCGGAGGAAGTACTGAAGCTTTCTTT.

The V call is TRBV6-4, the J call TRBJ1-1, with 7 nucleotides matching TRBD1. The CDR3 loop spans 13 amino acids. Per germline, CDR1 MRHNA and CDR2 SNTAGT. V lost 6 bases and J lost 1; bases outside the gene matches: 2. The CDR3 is CASRDRENTEAFF. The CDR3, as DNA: TGTGCCAGCAGAGACAGGGAGAACACTGAAGCTTTCTTT.

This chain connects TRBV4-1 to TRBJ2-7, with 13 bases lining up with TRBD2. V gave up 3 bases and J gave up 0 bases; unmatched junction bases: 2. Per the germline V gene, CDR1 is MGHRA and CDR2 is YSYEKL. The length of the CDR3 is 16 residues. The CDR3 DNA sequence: TGCGCCAGCAGCCAGGGACTAGCGGGGCTCTCCTACGAGCAGTACTTC. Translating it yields CASSQGLAGLSYEQYF.

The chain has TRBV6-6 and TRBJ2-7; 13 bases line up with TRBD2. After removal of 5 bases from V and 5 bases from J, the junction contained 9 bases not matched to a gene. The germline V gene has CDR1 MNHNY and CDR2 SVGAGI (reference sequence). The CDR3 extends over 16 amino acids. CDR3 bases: TGTGCCAGCAGTCAGACACTAGCGGGAGGGTCCCACGAGCAGTACTTC. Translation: CASSQTLAGGSHEQYF.

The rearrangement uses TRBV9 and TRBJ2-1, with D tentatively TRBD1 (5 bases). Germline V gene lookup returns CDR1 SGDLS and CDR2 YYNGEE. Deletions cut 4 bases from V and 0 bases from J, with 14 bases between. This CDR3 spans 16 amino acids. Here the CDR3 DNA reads TGTGCCAGCAGCCCTCGGGTTGGGGCCTCCTACAATGAGCAGTTCTTC. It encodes CASSPRVGASYNEQFF.

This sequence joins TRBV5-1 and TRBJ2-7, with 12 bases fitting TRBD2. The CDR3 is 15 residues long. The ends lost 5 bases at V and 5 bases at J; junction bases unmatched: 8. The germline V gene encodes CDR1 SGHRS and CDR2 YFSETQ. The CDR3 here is CASSKTSGSNNEQYF. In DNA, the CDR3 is TGCGCCAGCAGTAAGACTAGCGGGAGTAACAACGAGCAGTACTTC.

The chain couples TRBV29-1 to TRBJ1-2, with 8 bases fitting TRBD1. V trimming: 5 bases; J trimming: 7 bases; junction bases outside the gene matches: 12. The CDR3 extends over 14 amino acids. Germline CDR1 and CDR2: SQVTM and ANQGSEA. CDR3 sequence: CSVRGQGATGGYTF. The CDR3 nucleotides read TGCAGCGTTAGGGGGCAGGGGGCGACAGGTGGCTACACCTTC.

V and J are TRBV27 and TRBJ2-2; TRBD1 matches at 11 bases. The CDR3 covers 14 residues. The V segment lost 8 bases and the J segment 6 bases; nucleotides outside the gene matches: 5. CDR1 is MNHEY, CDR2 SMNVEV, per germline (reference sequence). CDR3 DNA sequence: TGTGCCAGCCTACCGGGACAGGGGGCCGGGGAGCTGTTTTTT. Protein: CASLPGQGAGELFF.

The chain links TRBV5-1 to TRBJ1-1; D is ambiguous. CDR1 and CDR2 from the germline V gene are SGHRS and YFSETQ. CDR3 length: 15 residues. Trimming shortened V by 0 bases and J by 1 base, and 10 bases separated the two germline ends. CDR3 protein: CASSLGPPWNTEAFF. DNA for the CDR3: TGCGCCAGCAGCTTGGGGCCCCCGTGGAACACTGAAGCTTTCTTT.

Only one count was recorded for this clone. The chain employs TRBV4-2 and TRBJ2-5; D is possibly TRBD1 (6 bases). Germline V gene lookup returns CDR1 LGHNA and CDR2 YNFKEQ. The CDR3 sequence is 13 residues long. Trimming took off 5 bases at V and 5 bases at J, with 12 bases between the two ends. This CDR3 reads CASSRGLGETQYF. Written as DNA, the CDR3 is TGTGCCAGCAGCAGGGGGTTGGGGGAGACCCAGTACTTC.

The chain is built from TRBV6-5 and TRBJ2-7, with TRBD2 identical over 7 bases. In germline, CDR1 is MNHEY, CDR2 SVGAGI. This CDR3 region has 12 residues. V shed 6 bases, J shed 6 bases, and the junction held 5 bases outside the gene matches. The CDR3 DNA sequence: TGTGCCAGCAGAAGGACTAGAGGCGAGCAGTACTTC. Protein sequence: CASRRTRGEQYF.

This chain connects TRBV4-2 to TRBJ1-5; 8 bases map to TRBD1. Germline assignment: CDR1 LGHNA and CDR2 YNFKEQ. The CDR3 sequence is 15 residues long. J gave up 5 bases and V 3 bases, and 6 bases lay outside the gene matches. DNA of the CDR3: TGTGCCAGCAGCCAGTTACAGGGGGGAGATCAGCCCCAGCATTTT. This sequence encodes CASSQLQGGDQPQHF.

The CDR3 region has the DNA TGTGCCAGCAGCTTGGGAAGGACAGGGAATGGCTACACCTTC. This encodes CASSLGRTGNGYTF. This sequence joins TRBV7-9 and TRBJ1-2; 8 bases agree with TRBD1. With V trimmed by 3 bases and J by 6 bases, 6 bases remained unmatched. The germline CDR1 and CDR2 sequences are SEHNR and FQNEAQ (reference sequence). The CDR3 loop spans 14 amino acids.

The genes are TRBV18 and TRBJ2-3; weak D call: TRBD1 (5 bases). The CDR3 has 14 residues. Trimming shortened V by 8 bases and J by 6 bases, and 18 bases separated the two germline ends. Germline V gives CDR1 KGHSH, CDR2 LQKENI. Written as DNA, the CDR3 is TGTGCCAGCCGAATGGGGCATTCTTCGGATACGCAGTATTTT. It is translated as CASRMGHSSDTQYF.

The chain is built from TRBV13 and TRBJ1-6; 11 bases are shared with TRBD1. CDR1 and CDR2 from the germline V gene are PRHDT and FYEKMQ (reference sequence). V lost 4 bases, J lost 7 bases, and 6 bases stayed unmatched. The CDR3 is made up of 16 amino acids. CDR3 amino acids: CASSSRDRGINSPLHF. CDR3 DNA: TGTGCCAGCAGCTCCCGGGACAGGGGGATCAATTCACCCCTCCACTTT.

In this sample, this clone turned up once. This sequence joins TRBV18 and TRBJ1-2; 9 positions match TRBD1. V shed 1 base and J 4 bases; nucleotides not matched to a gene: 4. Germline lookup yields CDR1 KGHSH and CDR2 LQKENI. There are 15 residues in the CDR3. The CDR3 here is CASSPLGQGSYGYTF. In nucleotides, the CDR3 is TGTGCCAGCTCACCACTCGGACAGGGGTCCTATGGCTACACCTTC.

CDR3 loop: CASSLESGPSNYGYTF. For the CDR3, the DNA is TGCGCCAGCAGCTTAGAATCGGGACCGTCTAACTATGGCTACACCTTC. The V gene is TRBV5-1, the J gene TRBJ1-2; perhaps TRBD1 as D (5 bases). The CDR3 has 16 residues. Looked up from germline, CDR1 is SGHRS and CDR2 is YFSETQ. V was shortened by 2 bases and J by 0 bases, with 14 bases between the two germline ends.

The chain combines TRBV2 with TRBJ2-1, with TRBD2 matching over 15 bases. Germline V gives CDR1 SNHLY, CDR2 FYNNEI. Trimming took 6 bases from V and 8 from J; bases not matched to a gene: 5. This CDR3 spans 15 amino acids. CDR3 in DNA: TGTGCCAGCAGCGGGACTAGCGGGGGGAGCCATGAGCAGTTCTTC. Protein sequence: CASSGTSGGSHEQFF.

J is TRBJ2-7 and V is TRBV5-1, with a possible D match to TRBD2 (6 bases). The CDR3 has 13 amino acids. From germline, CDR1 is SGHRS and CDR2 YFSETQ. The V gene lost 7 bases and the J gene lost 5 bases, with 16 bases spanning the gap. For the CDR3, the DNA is TGCGCCAGCCGCCCAACTGGGGGGAACGAGCAGTACTTC. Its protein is CASRPTGGNEQYF.

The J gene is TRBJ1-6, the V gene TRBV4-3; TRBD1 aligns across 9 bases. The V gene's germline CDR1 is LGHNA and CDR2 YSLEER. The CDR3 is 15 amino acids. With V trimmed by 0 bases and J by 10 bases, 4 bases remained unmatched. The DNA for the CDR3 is TGCGCCAGCAGCCAAGAGGACAGGGGCGGGTCACCCCTCCACTTT. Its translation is CASSQEDRGGSPLHF.

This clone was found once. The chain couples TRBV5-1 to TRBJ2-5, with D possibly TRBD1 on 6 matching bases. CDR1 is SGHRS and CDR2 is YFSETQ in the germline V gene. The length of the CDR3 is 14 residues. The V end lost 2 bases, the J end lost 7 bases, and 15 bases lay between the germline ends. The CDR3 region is CASSLPNRDWTQYF. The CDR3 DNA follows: TGCGCCAGCAGCTTACCCAACAGGGATTGGACCCAGTACTTC.

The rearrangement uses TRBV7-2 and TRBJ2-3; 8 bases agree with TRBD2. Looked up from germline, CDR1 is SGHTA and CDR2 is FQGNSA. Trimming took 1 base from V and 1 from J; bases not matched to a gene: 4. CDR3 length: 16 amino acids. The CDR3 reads CASSLGVSGGTDTQYF. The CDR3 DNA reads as TGTGCCAGCAGCTTAGGGGTTAGCGGGGGCACAGATACGCAGTATTTT.

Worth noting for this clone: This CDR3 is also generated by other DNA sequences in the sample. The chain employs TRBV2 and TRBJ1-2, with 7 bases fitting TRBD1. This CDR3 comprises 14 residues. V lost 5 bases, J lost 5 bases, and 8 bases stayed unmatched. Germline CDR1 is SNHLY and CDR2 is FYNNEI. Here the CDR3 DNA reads TGTGCCAGCAGTTCCTCCGGGACAGAATATGGCTACACCTTC. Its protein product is CASSSSGTEYGYTF. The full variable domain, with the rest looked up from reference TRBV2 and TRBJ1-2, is EPEVTQTPSHQVTQMGQEVILRCVPISNHLYFYWYRQILGQKVEFLVSFYNNEISEKSEIFDDQFSVERPDGSNFTLKIRSTKLEDSAMYFCASSSSGTEYGYTFGSGTRLTVV.

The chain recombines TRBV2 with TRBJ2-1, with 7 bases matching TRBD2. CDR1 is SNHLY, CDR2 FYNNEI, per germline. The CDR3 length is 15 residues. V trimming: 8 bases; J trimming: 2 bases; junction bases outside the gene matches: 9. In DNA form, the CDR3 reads TGTGCCAGCCGGGGAGCGGGACCCACCTACAATGAGCAGTTCTTC. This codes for CASRGAGPTYNEQFF.